These 9 T cell receptor beta chains share one sample of origin, sequenced in a study of CD8 T cells in Susac syndrome (dated by TCRdb to between 2018 and 2020). Preparation of the library involved the immunoSEQ multiplex PCR assay. RNA was extracted with the RNeasy kit and about 0.45 to 1 ug was reverse transcribed using random hexamers. TCRdb reworked the public reads: Q25 trimming with fastp, MiXCR clone assembly, productive beta chains retained. Here each entry gathers all rows of one CDR3 protein and keeps the most common genes and DNA. This sample gives some 200,000 distinct CDR3 sequences in total; around 95% of them show up just once. The top ten clones comprise 0.075% to 0.1% of the sample. Material for sequencing was CD4+ T cells from PBMCs. The source of these receptors is a human donor with Susac syndrome.

The V gene is TRBV28, the J gene TRBJ2-4; TRBD1 matches 7 bases. The CDR3 covers 14 residues. V lost 6 bases and J lost 7; bases outside the gene matches: 9. Germline assignment: CDR1 MDHEN and CDR2 SYDVKM. CDR3 DNA sequence: TGTGCCAGCAGCCTCCCCCAGGGGGTGAACATTCAGTACTTC. This sequence encodes CASSLPQGVNIQYF.

This clonotype showed up just a few times. The J gene is TRBJ1-1, the V gene TRBV5-6; no definite D call. Germline V CDR1 and CDR2: SGHDT, YYEEEE. This CDR3 is 14 amino acids long. The V gene lost 0 bases and the J gene lost 2 bases, with 8 bases spanning the gap. CDR3 protein: CASSLGTVNTEAFF. For the CDR3, the DNA is TGTGCCAGCAGCTTGGGGACGGTTAACACTGAAGCTTTCTTT.

The genes are TRBV9 and TRBJ2-3; possible D gene TRBD2, 5 bases. Germline CDR1 and CDR2: SGDLS and YYNGEE. The CDR3 has 14 amino acids. Trimming stripped 4 bases from V and 0 bases from J, with 9 bases between. CDR3 nucleotides: TGTGCCAGCAGCAAGACTACTAGCACAGATACGCAGTATTTT. This translates into CASSKTTSTDTQYF. Complete variable domain (other parts from reference TRBV9 and TRBJ2-3): DSGVTQTPKHLITATGQRVTLRCSPRSGDLSVYWYQQSLDQGLQFLIQYYNGEERAKGNILERFSAQQFPDLHSELNLSSLELGDSALYFCASSKTTSTDTQYFGPGTRLTVL.

V gene TRBV11-2 combines with J gene TRBJ2-5; tentatively, D is TRBD2 (6 bases). This CDR3 has 14 residues. V was shortened by 0 bases and J by 7 bases, with 12 bases between the two germline ends. Germline lookup yields CDR1 SGHAT and CDR2 FQNNGV. CDR3 sequence reads: CASSLDIQGGTQYF. The CDR3 region has the DNA TGTGCCAGCAGCTTAGATATCCAGGGAGGGACCCAGTACTTC.

This clonotype has just one count. The rearrangement uses TRBV4-1 and TRBJ1-5; 10 nucleotides line up with TRBD1. Per germline, CDR1 MGHRA and CDR2 YSYEKL. V lost 8 bases to trimming and J lost 4 bases; unmatched junction nucleotides: 5. The CDR3 runs to 14 residues. The DNA of the CDR3 is TGCGCCAGCGGGGACAGGGGCAAAAATCAGCCCCAGCATTTT. Protein product: CASGDRGKNQPQHF.

This clonotype was seen a handful of times. The V gene is TRBV12-3 or TRBV12-4, the J gene TRBJ2-3; D is undetermined. The CDR3 is 11 residues long. V was clipped by 2 bases and J by 4 bases, with 1 base between them. The CDR3 protein is CASSLPDTQYF. The DNA for the CDR3 is TGTGCCAGCAGTTTACCAGATACGCAGTATTTT.

V usage is TRBV5-1 and J usage is TRBJ2-3; 14 bases align to TRBD2. The CDR3 contains 18 residues. V shed 4 bases and J 0 bases; nucleotides not matched to a gene: 7. The germline V gene encodes CDR1 SGHRS and CDR2 YFSETQ. CDR3 sequence (DNA): TGCGCCAGCAGCCCCATGGGACTAGCGGGGGTGAGCACAGATACGCAGTATTTT. This gives the protein CASSPMGLAGVSTDTQYF.

The chain joins TRBV7-2 to TRBJ1-2; D remains ambiguous. Germline lookup yields CDR1 SGHTA and CDR2 FQGNSA. The CDR3 runs to 14 residues. Between the trimmed V and J ends, which lost 1 base and 6 bases, there was a span of 12 bases. The CDR3 region is CASSLGSQSDGYTF. In DNA form, the CDR3 reads TGTGCCAGCAGCTTAGGGTCACAATCCGATGGCTACACCTTC.

The V call is TRBV14, the J call TRBJ2-1, with D tentatively TRBD1 or TRBD2 (5 bases each). With 1 base removed from V and 1 base from J, the gap between germline ends came to 8 bases. Germline V gives CDR1 SGHDN, CDR2 FVKESK. CDR3 length: 15 residues. In DNA, the CDR3 is TGTGCCAGCAGCCAAGTGGGACCTTCCTACAATGAGCAGTTCTTC. Translating gives CASSQVGPSYNEQFF.